These T cell receptor beta chains were read from a single sample in a study of T cell responses to AZD1222 COVID-19 vaccine. Some clones are missing from TCRdb's copy, which holds only in-frame ones; the method was immunoSEQ multiplex PCR. The table records 70,000 to 95,000 clones, about 91% of them present only once. The sequences come from peripheral blood, collected 28 days after the second AZD1222 dose. Receptor source: an adult who received the AZD1222 COVID-19 vaccine. The CDR3 runs from the conserved cysteine through the conserved F or W. A D gene is named only where the DNA matches it firmly. Some rows mark clone size as missing; the rest say once, few, many or name a class of expanded clone.

cdr3_length,clone_size,v_call,j_call,d_call,cdr3_aa,cdr3_nt
15,NA,TRBV19,TRBJ1-6,NA,CASWDGSSYNSPLHF,TGTGCCAGTTGGGACGGAAGCTCCTATAATTCACCCCTCCACTTT
13,NA,TRBV5-6,TRBJ1-6,NA,CASSRRRDSPLHF,TGTGCCAGCAGCCGACGACGAGATTCACCCCTCCACTTT
13,NA,TRBV30,TRBJ2-7,TRBD1,CAWSEGGQYEQYF,TGTGCCTGGAGTGAAGGGGGACAGTACGAGCAGTACTTC
12,NA,TRBV28,TRBJ1-6,NA,CASSRFNSPLHF,TGTGCCAGCAGCCGGTTCAATTCACCCCTCCACTTT
14,NA,TRBV7-8,TRBJ2-7,TRBD1,CASSRGTGVYEQYF,TGTGCCAGCAGCCGGGGGACAGGGGTATACGAGCAGTACTTC
13,NA,TRBV28,TRBJ1-1,NA,CASSLLSRGEAFF,TGTGCCAGCAGTTTACTATCCAGAGGAGAAGCTTTCTTT
13,NA,TRBV28,TRBJ2-3,NA,CASSLDSTDTQYF,TGTGCCAGCAGTCTTGACAGCACAGATACGCAGTATTTT
14,NA,TRBV7-9,TRBJ2-7,TRBD1,CASSPPDREDEQYF,TGTGCCAGCAGCCCGCCGGACAGGGAGGACGAGCAGTACTTC
13,NA,TRBV27,TRBJ2-7,NA,CASSLQSSYEQYF,TGTGCCAGCAGCCTACAAAGCTCCTACGAGCAGTACTTC
16,NA,TRBV19,TRBJ1-5,TRBD1,CASRSQGAVSNQPQHF,TGTGCCAGTAGATCACAGGGGGCGGTTAGCAATCAGCCCCAGCATTTT
16,NA,TRBV7-2,TRBJ2-2,TRBD2,CASSLRAGVSTGELFF,TGTGCCAGCAGCTTAAGGGCGGGAGTCAGCACCGGGGAGCTGTTTTTT
12,once,TRBV25-1,TRBJ1-1,NA,CASSVGATEAFF,TGTGCCAGCAGTGTCGGGGCGACTGAAGCTTTCTTT
12,NA,TRBV29-1,TRBJ1-1,NA,CSVVPGDTEAFF,TGCAGCGTTGTGCCAGGGGACACTGAAGCTTTCTTT
15,NA,TRBV27,TRBJ1-1,NA,CASSLYGPQNTEAFF,TGTGCCAGCAGTTTATACGGACCGCAGAACACTGAAGCTTTCTTT
14,NA,TRBV9,TRBJ2-1,TRBD2,CASSVLAGVDEQFF,TGTGCCAGCAGCGTCCTAGCGGGAGTAGATGAGCAGTTCTTC
16,few,TRBV5-1,TRBJ1-1,TRBD1,CASSQWTGGSITEAFF,TGCGCCAGCAGCCAATGGACAGGGGGCAGTATCACTGAAGCTTTCTTT
15,NA,TRBV6-5,TRBJ1-4,NA,CASRATSIINEKLFF,TGTGCCAGCAGGGCCACCAGTATAATTAATGAAAAACTGTTTTTT
14,NA,TRBV6-6,TRBJ1-1,NA,CASSYGQKNTEAFF,TGTGCCAGCAGTTACGGGCAGAAAAACACTGAAGCTTTCTTT
13,NA,TRBV27,TRBJ2-2,NA,CASSQSNTGELFF,TGTGCCAGCAGTCAGTCGAACACCGGGGAGCTGTTTTTT
20,NA,TRBV27,TRBJ2-3,TRBD1,CASSYPDRAALLDKTDTQYF,TGTGCCAGCAGTTATCCGGACAGGGCAGCATTACTAGACAAGACAGATACGCAGTATTTT
15,NA,TRBV10-3,TRBJ1-6,NA,CAISESAVPVSPLHF,TGTGCCATCAGTGAGTCGGCAGTTCCTGTTTCACCCCTCCACTTT
13,NA,TRBV4-1,TRBJ2-1,TRBD2,CASSRTAGGEQFF,TGCGCCAGCAGCCGAACAGCGGGAGGTGAGCAGTTCTTC
16,few,TRBV3-1/TRBV3-2,TRBJ1-5,NA,CASSQGIFSSGQPQHF,TGTGCCAGCAGCCAAGGCATTTTTAGCTCTGGTCAGCCCCAGCATTTT
16,NA,TRBV5-4,TRBJ2-5,TRBD2,CASSLASTSRQETQYF,TGTGCCAGCAGCCTAGCCTCGACTAGCAGACAAGAGACCCAGTACTTC
14,NA,TRBV9,TRBJ1-5,TRBD1,CASSEQGSNQPQHF,TGTGCCAGCAGCGAACAGGGGAGCAATCAGCCCCAGCATTTT
14,NA,TRBV7-2,TRBJ2-7,NA,CASSPPSKSYEQYF,TGTGCCAGCAGCCCTCCGTCAAAGTCCTACGAGCAGTACTTC
15,NA,TRBV28,TRBJ1-5,TRBD1,CASSPPRGGSQPQHF,TGTGCCAGCAGTCCCCCGCGAGGGGGCAGTCAGCCCCAGCATTTT
15,NA,TRBV9,TRBJ2-1,NA,CASSFNPGTYNEQFF,TGTGCCAGCAGCTTTAATCCGGGTACCTACAATGAGCAGTTCTTC
14,NA,TRBV5-1,TRBJ2-5,TRBD1,CASKRQGPAETQYF,TGCGCCAGTAAGAGACAGGGCCCCGCGGAGACCCAGTACTTC
10,NA,TRBV3-1/TRBV3-2,TRBJ2-7,TRBD1,CASNPDREYF,TGTGCCAGCAACCCGGACAGGGAGTACTTC
15,NA,TRBV30,TRBJ2-1,NA,CAWRKGPGSYNEQFF,TGTGCCTGGAGGAAGGGCCCGGGCTCCTACAATGAGCAGTTCTTC
13,once,TRBV24-1,TRBJ1-5,TRBD1,CATSASGGQPQHF,TGTGCCACCAGTGCGTCAGGGGGGCAGCCCCAGCATTTT
12,many,TRBV7-9,TRBJ2-7,NA,CASSPTGYEQYF,TGTGCCAGCAGCCCAACAGGGTACGAGCAGTACTTC
13,NA,TRBV12-3/TRBV12-4,TRBJ1-5,NA,CASSLEGLQPQHF,TGTGCCAGCAGTTTGGAGGGGCTGCAGCCCCAGCATTTT